Presented here are 32 T cell receptor beta chains from one specimen sequenced in a study of blood T cell repertoires in COVID-19. The repertoire was sequenced with immunoSEQ multiplex PCR; TCRdb's copy has only in-frame clones and lacks some. The sample consists of 220,000 or so clones, over 80% of them appearing once. The sequencing input was PBMCs or T cells enriched from blood (not recorded which). The receptors here all came from a woman between 40 and 55 years old who had recovered from COVID-19.

This chain joins TRBV5-1 and TRBJ2-7; D may be TRBD2 (6 bases). There are 13 residues in the CDR3. V was cut by 4 bases and J by 1 base, with 9 bases left in between. The germline gives CDR1 SGHRS, CDR2 YFSETQ. The CDR3 region is CASSRLDSYEQYF. The CDR3 bases are TGCGCCAGCAGCCGACTAGATTCCTACGAGCAGTACTTC.

The gene calls are TRBV4-1 and TRBJ2-7, with 15 nucleotides matching TRBD2. In germline, CDR1 is MGHRA, CDR2 YSYEKL. The CDR3 runs to 17 residues. The trim removed 3 bases at V and 3 bases at J, leaving 6 bases unmatched. CDR3 nucleotide sequence: TGCGCCAGCAGCCATTATACGGGACTAGCGGGAGGCTACGAGCAGTACTTC. It specifies CASSHYTGLAGGYEQYF.

The chain couples TRBV18 to TRBJ2-3; TRBD1 is a possible D gene (5 bases). Trimming removed 4 bases from V and 3 bases from J, with 8 bases in between. From germline, CDR1 is KGHSH and CDR2 LQKENI. The CDR3 consists of 13 residues. The CDR3 sequence is CASSQAGTDTQYF. The DNA for the CDR3 is TGTGCCAGCTCACAGGCAGGGACAGATACGCAGTATTTT.

CDR3 bases: TGTGCCAGCAGTCCCCCCACGAGGTCCTACGAGCAGTACGTC. It codes for CASSPPTRSYEQYV. J is TRBJ2-7 and V is TRBV2, with D unclear. With 5 bases removed from V and 1 base from J, the gap between germline ends came to 12 bases. Germline CDR1 is SNHLY and CDR2 is FYNNEI. The CDR3 is made up of 14 amino acids.

The chain links TRBV5-1 to TRBJ2-6; no definite D call. CDR1 SGHRS and CDR2 YFSETQ come from the germline V gene. CDR3 length: 14 residues. V was clipped by 6 bases and J by 0 bases, with 7 bases between them. CDR3 DNA sequence: TGCGCCAGCACCGACACCTCTGGGGCCAACGTCCTGACTTTC. Protein sequence: CASTDTSGANVLTF.

The rearrangement links TRBV10-1 to TRBJ1-2, with D uncertain. V was clipped by 6 bases and J by 5 bases, with 10 bases between them. Germline-derived CDR1 and CDR2 are WNHNN and SYGVQD (reference sequence). This CDR3 has 12 residues. CDR3 in amino acids: CASRVTGYGYTF. DNA of the CDR3: TGCGCCAGCAGAGTGACGGGGTATGGCTACACCTTC.

The chain carries TRBV7-9 and TRBJ1-1; the match to TRBD1 covers 7 bases. V was pared by 1 base and J by 3 bases, with 5 bases of the junction left unmatched. Germline V gene sequence: CDR1 SEHNR, CDR2 FQNEAQ (reference sequence). The length of the CDR3 is 15 residues. The CDR3 DNA follows: TGTGCCAGCAGCTTAGACAGGGGAGGATACACTGAAGCTTTCTTT. Translation: CASSLDRGGYTEAFF.

CDR3 in DNA: TGTGCCAGCAGTATAAACAGGGGTTACGAGCAGTACGTC. This codes for CASSINRGYEQYV. The gene calls are TRBV6-2 or TRBV6-3 and TRBJ2-7; 7 bases match TRBD1. CDR3 length equals 13 residues. CDR1 is MNHEY and CDR2 is SVGEGT in the germline V gene. J lost 4 bases, V lost 5 bases, and 5 bases had no gene match.

The V call is TRBV27, the J call TRBJ2-6, with D possibly matching TRBD2 (6 bases). The length of the CDR3 is 15 residues. V lost 6 bases and J lost 2, with 11 bases in between. Per germline, CDR1 MNHEY and CDR2 SMNVEV (reference sequence). In nucleotides, the CDR3 is TGTGCCAGCAGGCGCAGGGAGGCTGGGGCCAACGTCCTGACTTTC. Amino acids: CASRRREAGANVLTF.

The gene calls are TRBV5-8 and TRBJ2-1; the D gene is possibly TRBD2 (7 bases). CDR1 is SGHTS, CDR2 YDEGEE, per germline. Trimming removed 5 bases at V and 0 bases at J, with 15 bases between. The CDR3 contains 16 residues. CDR3 DNA: TGTGCCAGCAGAAGGGAGGGGGGGAGCTCCTACAATGAGCAGTTCTTC. It yields the protein CASRREGGSSYNEQFF.

V gene TRBV10-3 combines with J gene TRBJ2-7, with D possibly matching TRBD2 (6 bases). Trimming pared 10 bases from V and 6 bases from J, leaving 19 bases between. The CDR3 loop spans 13 amino acids. The germline gives CDR1 ENHRY, CDR2 SYGVKD. CDR3 loop: CARPRRRGAEQYV. The CDR3 nucleotides read TGTGCCAGACCCCGGCGTCGCGGGGCCGAGCAGTACGTC.

This clone was counted a few times. This chain joins TRBV7-9 and TRBJ2-2, with a possible D match to TRBD2 (6 bases). V shed 6 bases and J shed 6 bases, with 20 bases lying between them. CDR3 length: 16 residues. Germline CDR1 is SEHNR and CDR2 is FQNEAQ (reference sequence). This chain's CDR3 is CASSYIAGAGAGELFF. The CDR3 nucleotides read TGTGCCAGCAGTTACATAGCCGGAGCGGGTGCCGGGGAGCTGTTTTTT.

V is TRBV28 and J is TRBJ1-1, with a weak D call TRBD1 (6 bases). V lost 8 bases to trimming and J lost 4 bases, with 11 bases between them. The germline V gene encodes CDR1 MDHEN and CDR2 SYDVKM. The CDR3 is 12 residues long. CDR3 region: CASGTGTTEAFF. The CDR3 region has the DNA TGTGCCAGCGGTACAGGGACCACTGAAGCTTTCTTT.

V and J are TRBV18 and TRBJ1-2, with 7 nucleotides matching TRBD1. CDR3 length: 13 residues. The germline gives CDR1 KGHSH, CDR2 LQKENI. Losses at the gene ends were 3 bases for V and 7 bases for J; bases not matched to a gene: 5. CDR3 region: CASSPLDRRGYTF. The CDR3, as DNA: TGTGCCAGCTCACCTCTGGACAGGCGTGGCTACACCTTC.

The chain links TRBV3-1 (or the pseudogene TRBV3-2) to TRBJ2-7; 8 positions agree with TRBD2. CDR1 LGHDT and CDR2 YNNKEL come from the germline V gene (reference sequence). Losses at the gene ends were 4 bases for V and 3 bases for J; bases not matched to a gene: 5. The length of the CDR3 is 14 residues. CDR3 in DNA: TGTGCCAGCAGCCCACGGGCGGGGGGCTACGAGCAGTACTTC. This sequence encodes CASSPRAGGYEQYF.

The V and J genes are TRBV18 and TRBJ2-2; TRBD2 might be the D (5 bases). This CDR3 has 16 amino acids. Per the germline V gene, CDR1 is KGHSH and CDR2 is LQKENI. V lost 0 bases and J 2 bases, leaving 10 bases between the germline ends. CDR3 in amino acids: CASSPPERSNTGELFF. The CDR3 coding sequence is TGTGCCAGCTCACCACCAGAGCGGAGTAACACCGGGGAGCTGTTTTTT. The whole variable domain, filled in from reference TRBV18 and TRBJ2-2, reads NAGVMQNPRHLVRRRGQEARLRCSPMKGHSHVYWYRQLPEEGLKFMVYLQKENIIDESGMPKERFSAEFPKEGPSILRIQQVVRGDSAAYFCASSPPERSNTGELFFGEGSRLTVL.

The chain combines TRBV10-2 with TRBJ1-4; 9 bases align to TRBD1. Germline V gene data show CDR1 as WSHSY and CDR2 as SAAADI. The V and J ends lost 8 bases and 6 bases, in that order; junction bases with no gene match: 4. There are 13 residues in the CDR3. The CDR3 sequence is CASGDRVDEKLFF. The CDR3 DNA follows: TGCGCCAGCGGGGACAGGGTTGATGAAAAACTGTTTTTT.

The chain joins TRBV27 to TRBJ2-1; D may be TRBD2 (5 bases). V was trimmed by 3 bases and J by 9 bases, leaving 9 bases between them. CDR1 is MNHEY and CDR2 is SMNVEV in the germline V gene (reference sequence). The CDR3 loop spans 12 amino acids. This chain's CDR3 is CASSFLASEQFF. CDR3 coding DNA: TGTGCCAGCAGTTTTCTAGCATCTGAGCAGTTCTTC.

V is TRBV28 and J is TRBJ1-6, with TRBD1 matching over 7 bases. With 5 bases clipped from V and 7 bases from J, the junction kept 11 bases outside the gene matches. The CDR3 is 16 amino acids. Germline lookup yields CDR1 MDHEN and CDR2 SYDVKM. The CDR3 sequence is CASSPRGSGGNSPLHF. The CDR3 DNA is TGTGCCAGCAGTCCCAGGGGGTCTGGCGGGAATTCACCCCTCCACTTT.

V gene TRBV4-1 combines with J gene TRBJ1-2; maybe TRBD1 (5 bases). CDR3 size: 14 residues. Germline V gene data show CDR1 as MGHRA and CDR2 as YSYEKL. V lost 1 base and J 4 bases, leaving 10 bases between the germline ends. The CDR3: CASSQGREGYGYTF. The CDR3 DNA reads TGCGCCAGCAGCCAAGGCAGGGAGGGCTATGGCTACACCTTC.

The rearrangement uses TRBV29-1 and TRBJ2-1, with D maybe TRBD1 (6 bases). The CDR3 spans 11 residues. In germline, CDR1 is SQVTM, CDR2 ANQGSEA. Between the trimmed V and J ends, which lost 6 bases and 8 bases, there was a span of 11 bases. CDR3 coding DNA: TGCAGCGTAGCACAGGGTCATGAGCAGTTCTTC. Amino acid sequence: CSVAQGHEQFF.

This sequence joins TRBV15 and TRBJ1-4; D unresolved. The CDR3 is 15 amino acids. Germline CDR1 is LNHNV and CDR2 is YYDKDF (reference sequence). Trimming shortened V by 6 bases and J by 0 bases, and 11 bases separated the two germline ends. CDR3 sequence reads: CATSFDGATNEKLFF. The CDR3 DNA is TGTGCCACCAGTTTCGACGGGGCAACTAATGAAAAACTGTTTTTT.

The chain employs TRBV29-1 and TRBJ1-1, with TRBD1 as a possible D gene (5 bases). This CDR3 spans 14 amino acids. Trimming pared 3 bases from V and 4 bases from J, leaving 15 bases between. The germline gives CDR1 SQVTM, CDR2 ANQGSEA. CDR3 nucleotides: TGCAGCGTTGATACCAGGCTAGGGGTCACTGAAGCTTTCTTT. Its protein product is CSVDTRLGVTEAFF.

The V and J genes are TRBV14 and TRBJ2-3, with D perhaps TRBD2 (6 bases). The CDR3 spans 16 residues. The germline gives CDR1 SGHDN, CDR2 FVKESK. The ends were cut back, 2 bases at V and 4 bases at J, with 16 bases in the middle. The CDR3 reads CASSQRGDSSADTQYF. The DNA for the CDR3 is TGTGCCAGCAGCCAACGAGGGGACTCGTCCGCAGATACGCAGTATTTT.

The chain joins TRBV5-1 to TRBJ2-7; 10 nucleotides agree with TRBD1. Germline values: CDR1 SGHRS, CDR2 YFSETQ. CDR3 length: 15 residues. The V segment lost 0 bases and the J segment 5 bases; nucleotides outside the gene matches: 5. The CDR3: CASSLAGQGSHEQYF. Here the CDR3 DNA reads TGCGCCAGCAGCTTGGCGGGACAGGGGTCCCACGAGCAGTACTTC.

The chain couples TRBV7-9 to TRBJ1-5; the D gene is possibly TRBD1 (6 bases). The CDR3 extends over 13 amino acids. V was cut by 5 bases and J by 7 bases, with 12 bases left in between. Germline V gene data show CDR1 as SEHNR and CDR2 as FQNEAQ (reference sequence). CDR3 region: CASSPTQGQPQHF. The CDR3 DNA reads as TGTGCCAGCAGCCCAACACAGGGCCAGCCCCAGCATTTT.

This clone was seen many times. In DNA, the CDR3 is TGTGCCACCAGTGATTTCGGCCCAGGGAACACCGGGGAGCTGTTTTTT. Its translation is CATSDFGPGNTGELFF. The genes are TRBV24-1 and TRBJ2-2; no firm D call. The germline CDR1 and CDR2 sequences are KGHDR and SFDVKD. Trimming removed 1 base at V and 1 base at J, with 9 bases between. The length of the CDR3 is 16 residues.

This chain connects TRBV18 to TRBJ2-1; maybe TRBD2 (6 bases). V was pared by 5 bases and J by 6 bases, with 11 bases between. The length of the CDR3 is 13 residues. The V gene's germline CDR1 is KGHSH and CDR2 LQKENI. The CDR3 loop is CASSSTRSNEQFF. The CDR3 nucleotides are TGTGCCAGCTCATCGACTAGGTCCAATGAGCAGTTCTTC. Full variable domain (missing parts from reference TRBV18 and TRBJ2-1): NAGVMQNPRHLVRRRGQEARLRCSPMKGHSHVYWYRQLPEEGLKFMVYLQKENIIDESGMPKERFSAEFPKEGPSILRIQQVVRGDSAAYFCASSSTRSNEQFFGPGTRLTVL.

As concerns this clone: Compared with germline, one end of the junction differs, possibly owing to a read error. The chain combines TRBV2 with TRBJ1-6; 8 nucleotides line up with TRBD1. Germline CDR1 and CDR2: SNHLY and FYNNEI. The CDR3 contains 17 residues. The CDR3 loop is CASSRGQGRGYISPLHF. CDR3 bases: TGTGCCAGCAGTCGCGGACAGGGACGGGGGTATATTTCACCCCTCCACTTT.

This clone was found a few times. The chain carries TRBV25-1 and TRBJ1-1; D may be TRBD1 (5 bases). Germline V lookup: CDR1 MGHDK, CDR2 SYGVNS. The CDR3 runs to 14 residues. The ends were cut back, 2 bases at V and 1 base at J, with 8 bases in the middle. The CDR3 reads CASSEAGGNTEAFF. The CDR3 region has the DNA TGTGCCAGCAGTGAAGCGGGGGGGAACACTGAAGCTTTCTTT.

The rearrangement uses TRBV4-1 and TRBJ2-7; 9 positions agree with TRBD2. This CDR3 contains 14 residues. Germline V gene data show CDR1 as MGHRA and CDR2 as YSYEKL. V shed 8 bases and J 3 bases; nucleotides not matched to a gene: 8. The CDR3 loop reads CASRASGTSYEQYF. The CDR3 DNA follows: TGCGCCAGCCGGGCTAGCGGGACTAGCTACGAGCAGTACTTC.

V usage is TRBV5-6 and J usage is TRBJ1-2; 8 bases align to TRBD1. The CDR3 runs 15 residues. The V gene end was trimmed by 3 bases and the J gene end by 4 bases; junction bases not matched to a gene: 8. The germline V gene encodes CDR1 SGHDT and CDR2 YYEEEE. The CDR3 spells CASSSYRQGTYGYTF. The DNA for the CDR3 is TGTGCCAGCAGCTCATACCGACAGGGGACCTATGGCTACACCTTC.